The clone carrying this TCR beta chain was observed once. These data originate in a study of blood T cell repertoires in COVID-19. Across the study: PBMCs, B-cell-depleted T cells, or T cells provided the cDNA or gDNA that made up the material.

TCRdb's copy holds only in-frame clones and misses some; the assay was immunoSEQ multiplex PCR. Of roughly 200,000 clones in the sample, roughly 88% were seen once. The TCR originated in a woman aged 25-40 years with acute or convalescent COVID-19. Sequencing input: peripheral blood.

CDR3 loop: CASSLDRTGGNYGYTF. The DNA for the CDR3 is TGTGCCAGCAGCTTAGATCGGACAGGGGGAAACTATGGCTACACCTTC. The gene calls are TRBV11-2 and TRBJ1-2, with 10 bases aligning to TRBD1. With 0 bases clipped from V and 2 bases from J, the junction kept 3 bases outside the gene matches. The germline CDR1 and CDR2 sequences are SGHAT and FQNNGV. This CDR3 spans 16 amino acids. Full variable domain (rest looked up from reference TRBV11-2 and TRBJ1-2): EAGVAQSPRYKIIEKRQSVAFWCNPISGHATLYWYQQILGQGPKLLIQFQNNGVVDDSQLPKDRFSAERLKGVDSTLKIQPAKLEDSAVYLCASSLDRTGGNYGYTFGSGTRLTVV.